The sequence of this T cell receptor (beta chain) was determined in a study of response to subunit inactivated influenza vaccine. Germline V gene sequence: CDR1 SEHNR, CDR2 FQNEAQ (reference sequence). After removal of 5 bases from V and 4 bases from J, the junction contained 6 bases not matched to a gene. CDR3 length equals 14 residues. A single record per CDR3 protein comes from TCRdb applying MiXCR to the RT-PCR reads. The sample holds about 540,000 distinct CDR3 sequences, roughly 25% seen once. Another study also made use of these data, one on T cells expressing NK-cell markers. That investigation notes: Beta-chain TCR cDNA was generated via 5'RACE template switching with UMIs. Just one sequenced donor of eight was HCMV-seronegative, while seven were seropositive.

The sequence was obtained from a man between 50 and 59 years old who received an inactivated influenza vaccine. The V and J genes are TRBV7-9 and TRBJ2-3; TRBD2 matches at 7 bases. The sample was CD4+ T cells sorted from PBMCs, taken roughly 13 days after vaccination. CDR3 in amino acids: CASSAGLVPDTQYF. The DNA of the CDR3 is TGTGCCAGCAGCGCAGGACTAGTGCCAGATACGCAGTATTTT.